This T cell receptor beta chain comes out of a study of cytomegalovirus exposure and HLA in healthy donors. Regarding the study as a whole: The dataset shows that most TCR sequences were rare, while some public TCRs occurred in many donors.

Primers for the PCR totalled 60 Vbeta and 13 Jbeta. The data were produced by immunoSEQ multiplex PCR, yet TCRdb's version contains in-frame clones alone and is incomplete. The table has 150,000 to 200,000 clones, around nine tenths seen once. This clone showed up just once. Its antigen is not identified. The CDR3 consists of 15 residues. The V gene lost 0 bases and the J gene lost 3 bases, with 12 bases spanning the gap. Looked up from germline, CDR1 is SGHDT and CDR2 is YYEEEE. Sequencing was performed on PBMCs. The chain links TRBV5-6 to TRBJ1-1; tentative D call: TRBD1 (6 bases). This TCR was sampled from a woman under 30 in good health and CMV-seronegative. In DNA form, the CDR3 reads TGTGCCAGCAGCTTGGTGCGGGGGGCCCACACTGAAGCTTTCTTT. Translation gives CASSLVRGAHTEAFF.